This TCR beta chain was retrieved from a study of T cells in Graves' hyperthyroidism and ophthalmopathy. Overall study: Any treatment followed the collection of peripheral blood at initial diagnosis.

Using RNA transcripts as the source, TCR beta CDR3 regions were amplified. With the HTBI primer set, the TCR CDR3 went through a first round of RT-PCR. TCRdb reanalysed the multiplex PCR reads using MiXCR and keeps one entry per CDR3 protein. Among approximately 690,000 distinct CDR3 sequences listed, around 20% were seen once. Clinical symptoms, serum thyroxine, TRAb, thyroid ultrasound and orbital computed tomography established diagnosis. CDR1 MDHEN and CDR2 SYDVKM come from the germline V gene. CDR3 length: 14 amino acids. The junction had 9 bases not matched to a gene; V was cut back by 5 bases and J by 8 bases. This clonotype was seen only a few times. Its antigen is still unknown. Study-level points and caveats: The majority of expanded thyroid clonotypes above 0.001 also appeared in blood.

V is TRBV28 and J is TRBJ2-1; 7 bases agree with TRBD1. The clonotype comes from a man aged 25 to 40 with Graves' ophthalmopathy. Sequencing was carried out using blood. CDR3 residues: CASSPDRALDEQFF. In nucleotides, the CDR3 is TGTGCCAGCAGTCCAGACAGGGCTCTCGATGAGCAGTTCTTC.